The TCR beta chain described here comes from a study of shared clonotypes between healthy human individuals. General observations from the study: At large depth, rarefaction still showed sorted-subset sequencing to be incomplete. Clonotypes not shared had lower generation probabilities than those common to all four donors.

It was across several immunoSEQ plates that each subset's genomic DNA was evenly split. The assay was immunoSEQ multiplex PCR, and TCRdb's table has in-frame clones only and misses some. The sample gives roughly 1,000,000 clones, about 80% of which show up once; approximately 0.52% is in the top ten. As to this clone: Antigen: not known.

The material sequenced was memory CD4+ T cells from PBMCs. Documented subset: CD45RA-negative fraction. The clonotype originates from a young man in good health. Some clones in this sample may be carry-over from other donors' samples.

As DNA, the CDR3 is TGCGCCAGCAGCTCCGCTAGCGGGAGGGCCATTACGCAGTATTTT. This gives the protein CASSSASGRAITQYF. This chain connects TRBV5-1 to TRBJ2-3; 12 bases fit TRBD2. Trimming at V came to 3 bases and at J to 8 bases, leaving 7 bases not matched to a gene. There are 15 residues in the CDR3. CDR1 and CDR2 (germline): SGHRS, YFSETQ.